Shown below are 27 T cell receptor beta chains from a single sample sequenced in a study of T cell responses to AZD1222 COVID-19 vaccine. Only in-frame clones appear in the TCRdb table, and some are missing; sequencing was by immunoSEQ multiplex PCR. Of about 150,000 clones in the sample, around nine tenths were seen once. Sample: peripheral blood, taken 28 days after the second AZD1222 dose. These receptors were collected from an adult who received the AZD1222 COVID-19 vaccine.

The J gene is TRBJ1-4, the V gene TRBV2; maybe TRBD1 (5 bases). The CDR3 is 13 residues long. CDR1 and CDR2 from the germline V gene are SNHLY and FYNNEI. V dropped 6 bases and J dropped 14 bases, with 19 bases sitting between them. DNA for the CDR3: TGTGCCAGCAGGCCCAATTCAGACAGTATTCTGTTTTTT. It codes for CASRPNSDSILFF.

The gene calls are TRBV5-1 and TRBJ1-4; D gene uncertain. The CDR3 loop spans 13 amino acids. The ends were cut back, 8 bases at V and 2 bases at J, with 10 bases in the middle. CDR1 and CDR2 (germline): SGHRS, YFSETQ. The CDR3: CASHGTTNEKLFF. CDR3 nucleotide sequence: TGCGCCAGTCATGGAACGACTAATGAAAAACTGTTTTTT.

Only one count was recorded for this clone. The chain carries TRBV6-2 or TRBV6-3 and TRBJ2-7; D unresolved. The CDR3 loop spans 14 amino acids. From germline, CDR1 is MNHEY and CDR2 SVGEGT. Deletions cut 2 bases from V and 3 bases from J, with 11 bases between. CDR3 DNA sequence: TGTGCCAGCAGTTACGCGGCGGAGAACTACGAGCAGTACTTC. It specifies CASSYAAENYEQYF.

The chain is built from TRBV27 and TRBJ1-2, with TRBD1 matching over 7 bases. V was clipped by 6 bases and J by 5 bases; unmatched bases: 12. CDR1 MNHEY and CDR2 SMNVEV come from the germline V gene (reference sequence). The CDR3 is made up of 15 amino acids. Here the CDR3 DNA reads TGTGCCAGCAGGCATACAACCGGGACAGTTTATGGCTACACCTTC. Residues: CASRHTTGTVYGYTF.

This rearrangement joins TRBV5-1 to TRBJ2-1; TRBD2 aligns across 10 bases. V dropped 2 bases and J dropped 6; count of bases not matched to a gene: 5. Looked up from germline, CDR1 is SGHRS and CDR2 is YFSETQ. This CDR3 is 15 amino acids long. The CDR3 DNA reads as TGCGCCAGCAGCTTCGGGCTAGCGGGAGTCAATGAGCAGTTCTTC. Protein product: CASSFGLAGVNEQFF. Complete variable domain (other parts from reference TRBV5-1 and TRBJ2-1): KAGVTQTPRYLIKTRGQQVTLSCSPISGHRSVSWYQQTPGQGLQFLFEYFSETQRNKGNFPGRFSGRQFSNSRSEMNVSTLELGDSALYLCASSFGLAGVNEQFFGPGTRLTVL.

This clone was counted at least ten times. The J gene is TRBJ2-5, the V gene TRBV21-1. TRBV21-1 corresponds to a pseudogene. The CDR3 has 19 amino acids. The CDR3 nucleotides are TGTGCCAGCAGCAAAGGCCCTACCTCCCCGGCATACCCACAAGAGACCCAGTACTTC. Protein product: CASSKGPTSPAYPQETQYF.

The V gene is TRBV12-3 or TRBV12-4, the J gene TRBJ2-7; perhaps TRBD2 as D (6 bases). Trimming took 8 bases from V and 3 from J, leaving 11 bases between them. The CDR3 length is 12 residues. For the CDR3, the DNA is TGTGCCAGCGGAGGGGACGGCTACGAGCAGTACTTC. This codes for CASGGDGYEQYF.

The CDR3 nucleotides read TGTGCCAGCAGCAAAGAAGGCGGAATTGATTTCCACCGGGACAGGGAAAGCTTCAACTATGGCTACACCTTC. This sequence encodes CASSKEGGIDFHRDRESFNYGYTF. The chain combines TRBV21-1 with TRBJ1-2; the listed D gene, TRBD1, was not tested against the DNA. TRBV21-1 is a pseudogene locus. The CDR3 extends over 24 amino acids.

The chain is built from TRBV6-1 and TRBJ2-5, with 9 bases fitting TRBD2. The CDR3 has 18 residues. Germline V CDR1 and CDR2: MNHNS, SASEGT. V shed 4 bases, J shed 5 bases, and the junction held 17 bases outside the gene matches. In nucleotides, the CDR3 is TGTGCCAGCAGTGTCAGCATACGGGCGGGAGGGAGTTTGGAGACCCAGTACTTC. It encodes CASSVSIRAGGSLETQYF.

V gene TRBV14 combines with J gene TRBJ1-1; the match to TRBD1 covers 9 bases. The V segment lost 5 bases and the J segment 1 base; nucleotides outside the gene matches: 17. Germline values: CDR1 SGHDN, CDR2 FVKESK. The CDR3 sequence is 19 residues long. This CDR3 is CASSRRTGDFRIANTEAFF. CDR3 in DNA: TGTGCCAGCAGCAGAAGGACAGGGGATTTTAGAATTGCGAACACTGAAGCTTTCTTT.

This clone has a single count. The chain joins TRBV7-2 to TRBJ1-1, with D uncertain. V was trimmed by 5 bases and J by 4 bases, leaving 17 bases between them. Germline V lookup: CDR1 SGHTA, CDR2 FQGNSA. The CDR3 is 15 amino acids. The CDR3 sequence: CASSPSGGVITEAFF. CDR3 DNA: TGTGCCAGCAGCCCTAGCGGTGGGGTTATCACTGAAGCTTTCTTT.

This rearrangement joins TRBV10-3 to TRBJ1-5; D is unclear. Germline CDR1 is ENHRY and CDR2 is SYGVKD. Trimming cost V 4 bases and J 4 bases, with 11 bases left between them. This CDR3 spans 14 amino acids. This chain's CDR3 is CAISGSGANQPQHF. The CDR3, as DNA: TGTGCCATCAGTGGTTCGGGCGCTAATCAGCCCCAGCATTTT.

This sequence joins TRBV5-1 and TRBJ1-1; no definite D call. V was cut by 2 bases and J by 8 bases, with 13 bases left in between. CDR1 is SGHRS, CDR2 YFSETQ, per germline. The CDR3 extends over 13 amino acids. The CDR3 DNA is TGCGCCAGCAGCTTCGGACCGGGCCGAGAAGCTTTCTTT. Protein product: CASSFGPGREAFF.

This chain uses TRBV6-6 with TRBJ2-1; D is perhaps TRBD2 (6 bases). The CDR3 has 14 amino acids. Germline CDR1 MNHNY, CDR2 SVGAGI (reference sequence). V was cut by 2 bases and J by 2 bases, with 7 bases left in between. The chain's CDR3 is CASSYPGAYNEQFF. In DNA, the CDR3 is TGTGCCAGCAGTTACCCGGGAGCCTACAATGAGCAGTTCTTC.

The chain carries TRBV10-1 and TRBJ2-1, with no clear D. The V gene's germline CDR1 is WNHNN and CDR2 SYGVQD (reference sequence). Trimming removed 6 bases from V and 9 bases from J, with 21 bases in between. This CDR3 is built from 15 residues. The CDR3 DNA sequence: TGCGCCAGCAGCGAACATAGTGGGTATACAAGTGAGCAGTTCTTC. It encodes CASSEHSGYTSEQFF.

There are a few counts of this clone. V and J are TRBV18 and TRBJ1-1; the D is unclear. CDR1 and CDR2 (germline): KGHSH, LQKENI. The V gene lost 3 bases and the J gene lost 0 bases, with 5 bases spanning the gap. The CDR3 loop spans 13 amino acids. CDR3 sequence reads: CASSPIMNTEAFF. The CDR3 DNA reads as TGTGCCAGCTCACCTATCATGAACACTGAAGCTTTCTTT.

The chain combines TRBV6-4 with TRBJ2-3, with D perhaps matching TRBD2 (5 bases). V gave up 3 bases and J gave up 2 bases, with 6 bases separating them. The CDR3 runs 13 residues. Germline V gene lookup returns CDR1 MRHNA and CDR2 SNTAGT. CDR3 sequence: CASSERDTDTQYF. CDR3 bases: TGTGCCAGCAGTGAACGGGACACAGATACGCAGTATTTT.

The V gene is TRBV7-8, the J gene TRBJ1-2, with D possibly TRBD1 on 5 matching bases. V gave up 0 bases and J gave up 0 bases, with 11 bases separating them. This CDR3 spans 16 amino acids. The germline CDR1 and CDR2 sequences are SGHVS and FQNEAQ. The CDR3 loop reads CASSLAGRASNYGYTF. The CDR3 region has the DNA TGTGCCAGCAGCTTAGCGGGACGGGCCTCTAACTATGGCTACACCTTC. The full variable domain, its missing parts supplied by reference TRBV7-8 and TRBJ1-2, is GAGVSQSPRYKVAKRGQDVALRCDPISGHVSLFWYQQALGQGPEFLTYFQNEAQLDKSGLPSDRFFAERPEGSVSTLKIQRTQQEDSAVYLCASSLAGRASNYGYTFGSGTRLTVV.

This sequence joins TRBV6-2 or TRBV6-3 and TRBJ1-1; D is undetermined. Trimming cost V 2 bases and J 0 bases, with 7 bases left between them. Per the germline V gene, CDR1 is MNHEY and CDR2 is SVGEGT. This CDR3 comprises 14 residues. The CDR3 nucleotides are TGTGCCAGCAGTTACCCTTCAGTGAACACTGAAGCTTTCTTT. The encoded protein is CASSYPSVNTEAFF.

The chain couples TRBV14 to TRBJ1-4; D unresolved. The CDR3 loop spans 16 amino acids. Per germline, CDR1 SGHDN and CDR2 FVKESK. V dropped 0 bases and J dropped 6 bases, with 14 bases sitting between them. The CDR3 loop reads CASSQDSQRPDEKLFF. The CDR3 nucleotides are TGTGCCAGCAGCCAAGATTCACAGAGACCGGATGAAAAACTGTTTTTT.

Only a few counts were recorded for this clone. V and J are TRBV30 and TRBJ2-2; 9 bases align to TRBD1. The CDR3 consists of 14 residues. Trimming removed 3 bases from V and 4 bases from J; junction bases left unmatched: 3. Germline CDR1 and CDR2: GTSNPN and SVGIG (reference sequence). The CDR3 DNA is TGTGCCTGGAGGGGGACAGGGACCACCGGGGAGCTGTTTTTT. This codes for CAWRGTGTTGELFF.

A single count supports this clone. The chain is built from TRBV25-1 and TRBJ1-6; 8 bases match TRBD1. After removal of 1 base from V and 7 bases from J, the junction contained 3 bases not matched to a gene. Germline V gene lookup returns CDR1 MGHDK and CDR2 SYGVNS. The CDR3 is 15 amino acids. The CDR3, as DNA: TGTGCCAGCAGTGAATTGGACAGGGACAATTCACCCCTCCACTTT. As protein: CASSELDRDNSPLHF.

V and J are TRBV5-1 and TRBJ2-1; the match to TRBD2 covers 10 bases. The CDR3 spans 15 residues. Trimming at V came to 5 bases and at J to 6 bases, leaving 8 bases not matched to a gene. Germline V gene data show CDR1 as SGHRS and CDR2 as YFSETQ. CDR3 coding DNA: TGCGCCAGCAGATTCCCTAGCGGGAGTTCCAATGAGCAGTTCTTC. Residues: CASRFPSGSSNEQFF.

The chain has TRBV27 and TRBJ2-1; D call uncertain. This CDR3 region has 13 residues. V was cut by 4 bases and J by 2 bases, with 6 bases left in between. Germline assignment: CDR1 MNHEY and CDR2 SMNVEV (reference sequence). DNA for the CDR3: TGTGCCAGCAGTTCAACTCCCTACAATGAGCAGTTCTTC. It encodes CASSSTPYNEQFF.

The chain couples TRBV29-1 to TRBJ2-5; tentative D call: TRBD2 (7 bases). The CDR3 runs 12 residues. With 4 bases removed from V and 5 bases from J, the gap between germline ends came to 11 bases. In germline, CDR1 is SQVTM, CDR2 ANQGSEA. Written as DNA, the CDR3 is TGCAGCGTTGTTGGGGGGGGCGAGACCCAGTACTTC. It codes for CSVVGGGETQYF. The full variable domain, with the rest looked up from reference TRBV29-1 and TRBJ2-5, is SAVISQKPSRDICQRGTSLTIQCQVDSQVTMMFWYRQQPGQSLTLIATANQGSEATYESGFVIDKFPISRPNLTFSTLTVSNMSPEDSSIYLCSVVGGGETQYFGPGTRLLVL.

This clone was seen a handful of times. A junction end diverges from the germline sequence, so it may reflect a read error. V usage is TRBV20-1 and J usage is TRBJ1-1; D gene unclear. Germline-derived CDR1 and CDR2 are DFQATT and SNEGSKA (reference sequence). The CDR3 totals 12 residues. CDR3 sequence (DNA): TGCAGTGCTAGTCGAGTGAAGACTGAAGCTTTCTTT. Translation gives CSASRVKTEAFF.

This chain uses TRBV3-1 (or the pseudogene TRBV3-2) with TRBJ1-4; no clear D. Trimming cost V 2 bases and J 0 bases, with 4 bases left between them. The CDR3 length is 14 residues. Germline-derived CDR1 and CDR2 are LGHDT and YNNKEL (reference sequence). This chain's CDR3 is CASSQQPTNEKLFF. Written as DNA, the CDR3 is TGTGCCAGCAGCCAACAGCCAACTAATGAAAAACTGTTTTTT.